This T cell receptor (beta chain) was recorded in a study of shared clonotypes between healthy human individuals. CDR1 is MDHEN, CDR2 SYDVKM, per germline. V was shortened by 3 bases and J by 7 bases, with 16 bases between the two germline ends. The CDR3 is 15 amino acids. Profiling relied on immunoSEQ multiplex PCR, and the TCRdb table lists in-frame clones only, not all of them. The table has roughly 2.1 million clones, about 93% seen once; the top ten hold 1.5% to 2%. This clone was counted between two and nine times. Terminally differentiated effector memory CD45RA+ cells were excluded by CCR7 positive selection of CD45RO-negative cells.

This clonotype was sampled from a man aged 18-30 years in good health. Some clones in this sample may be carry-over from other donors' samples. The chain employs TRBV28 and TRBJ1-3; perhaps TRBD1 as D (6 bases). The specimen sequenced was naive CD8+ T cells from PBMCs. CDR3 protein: CASSFSGGLRNTIYF. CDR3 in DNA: TGTGCCAGCAGTTTTTCGGGGGGCTTAAGGAACACCATATATTTT. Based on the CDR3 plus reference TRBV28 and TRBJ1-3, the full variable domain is DVKVTQSSRYLVKRTGEKVFLECVQDMDHENMFWYRQDPGLGLRLIYFSYDVKMKEKGDIPEGYSVSREKKERFSLILESASTNQTSMYLCASSFSGGLRNTIYFGEGSWLTVV.